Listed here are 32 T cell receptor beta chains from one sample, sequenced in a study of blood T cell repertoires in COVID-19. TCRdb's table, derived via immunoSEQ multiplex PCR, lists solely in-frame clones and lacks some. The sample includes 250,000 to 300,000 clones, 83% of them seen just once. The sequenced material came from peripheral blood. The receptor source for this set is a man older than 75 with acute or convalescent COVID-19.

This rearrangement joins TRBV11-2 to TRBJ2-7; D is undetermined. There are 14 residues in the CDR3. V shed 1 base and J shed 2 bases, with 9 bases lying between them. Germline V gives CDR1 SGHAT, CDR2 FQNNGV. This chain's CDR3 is CASSLVRQTYEQYF. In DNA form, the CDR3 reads TGTGCCAGCAGCTTAGTCCGTCAGACCTACGAGCAGTACTTC.

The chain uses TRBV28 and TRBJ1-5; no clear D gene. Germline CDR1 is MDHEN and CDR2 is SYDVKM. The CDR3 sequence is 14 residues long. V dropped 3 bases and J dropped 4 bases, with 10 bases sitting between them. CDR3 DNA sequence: TGTGCCAGCAGTTTTATTGAGCGTAATCAGCCCCAGCATTTT. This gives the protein CASSFIERNQPQHF.

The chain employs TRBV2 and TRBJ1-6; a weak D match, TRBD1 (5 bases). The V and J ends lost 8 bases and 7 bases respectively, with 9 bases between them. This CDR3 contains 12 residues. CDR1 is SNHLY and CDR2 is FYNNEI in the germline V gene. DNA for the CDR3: TGTGCCAGCCTCCAGGGAAATTCACCCCTCCACTTT. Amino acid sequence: CASLQGNSPLHF.

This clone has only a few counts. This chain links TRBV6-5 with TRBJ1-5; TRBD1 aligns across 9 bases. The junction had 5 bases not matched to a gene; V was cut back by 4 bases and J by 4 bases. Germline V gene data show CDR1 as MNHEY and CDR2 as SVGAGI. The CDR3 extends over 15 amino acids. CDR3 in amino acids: CASSSDRGKNQPQHF. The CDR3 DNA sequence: TGTGCCAGCAGTTCGGACAGGGGAAAGAATCAGCCCCAGCATTTT.

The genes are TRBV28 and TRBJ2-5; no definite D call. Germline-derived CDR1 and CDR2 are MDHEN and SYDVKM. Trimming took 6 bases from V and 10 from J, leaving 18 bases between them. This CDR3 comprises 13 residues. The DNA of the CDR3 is TGTGCCAGCAGCACTCTAAAACGGAGCATCCAGTACTTC. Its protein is CASSTLKRSIQYF. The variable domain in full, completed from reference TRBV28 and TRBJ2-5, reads DVKVTQSSRYLVKRTGEKVFLECVQDMDHENMFWYRQDPGLGLRLIYFSYDVKMKEKGDIPEGYSVSREKKERFSLILESASTNQTSMYLCASSTLKRSIQYFGPGTRLLVL.

The CDR3 spells CASASTGLYNEQFF. The CDR3, as DNA: TGTGCTAGTGCCTCGACAGGGTTGTACAATGAGCAGTTCTTC. The chain is built from TRBV12-5 and TRBJ2-1; 7 positions agree with TRBD1. The CDR3 contains 14 residues. The trim removed 7 bases at V and 4 bases at J, leaving 7 bases unmatched. CDR1 and CDR2 from the germline V gene are LGHNT and FRNRAP.

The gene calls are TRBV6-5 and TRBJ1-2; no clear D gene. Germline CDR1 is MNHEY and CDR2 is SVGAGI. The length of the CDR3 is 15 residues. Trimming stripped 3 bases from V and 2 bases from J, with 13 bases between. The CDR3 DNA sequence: TGTGCCAGCAGTTATTACTCGGGAGAAAACTATGGCTACACCTTC. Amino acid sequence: CASSYYSGENYGYTF.

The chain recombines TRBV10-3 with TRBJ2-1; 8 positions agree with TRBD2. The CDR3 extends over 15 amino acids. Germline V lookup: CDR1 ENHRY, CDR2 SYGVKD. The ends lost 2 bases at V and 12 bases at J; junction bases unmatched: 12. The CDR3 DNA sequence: TGTGCCATCAGTGAGGGGGCGGGAGGTGGGCGGTCGCAGTTCTTC. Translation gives CAISEGAGGGRSQFF.

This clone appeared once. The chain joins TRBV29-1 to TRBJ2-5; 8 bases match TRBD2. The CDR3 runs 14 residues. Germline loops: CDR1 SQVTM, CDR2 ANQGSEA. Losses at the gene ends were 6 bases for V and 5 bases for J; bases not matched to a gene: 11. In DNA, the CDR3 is TGCAGCGTCGGGGGGGGAGGAGGGCTTGAGACCCAGTACTTC. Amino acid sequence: CSVGGGGGLETQYF.

The CDR3 DNA reads TGTGCCACCAGTGGCCAGTTTAGCAATCAGCCCCAGCATTTT. This gives the protein CATSGQFSNQPQHF. V is TRBV24-1 and J is TRBJ1-5; D is unresolved. V lost 5 bases, J lost 0 bases, and 7 bases lay in between. This CDR3 is built from 14 residues. Germline values: CDR1 KGHDR, CDR2 SFDVKD.

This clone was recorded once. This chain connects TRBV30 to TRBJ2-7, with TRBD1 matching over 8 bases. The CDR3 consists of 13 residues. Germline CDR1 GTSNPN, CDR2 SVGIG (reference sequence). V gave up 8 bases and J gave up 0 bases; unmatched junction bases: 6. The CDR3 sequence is CAGTGGGSYEQYF. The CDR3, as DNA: TGTGCCGGTACAGGGGGAGGCTCCTACGAGCAGTACTTC.

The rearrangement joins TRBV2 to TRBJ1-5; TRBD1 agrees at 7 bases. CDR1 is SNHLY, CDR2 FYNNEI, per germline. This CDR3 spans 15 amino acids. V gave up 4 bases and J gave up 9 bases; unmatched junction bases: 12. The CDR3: CASSARDSAFGPQHF. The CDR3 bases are TGTGCCAGCAGTGCAAGGGACAGCGCCTTCGGGCCCCAGCATTTT.

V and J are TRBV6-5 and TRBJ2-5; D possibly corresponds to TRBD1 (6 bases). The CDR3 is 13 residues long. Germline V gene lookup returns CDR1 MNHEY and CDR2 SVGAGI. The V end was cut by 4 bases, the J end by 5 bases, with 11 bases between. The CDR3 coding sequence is TGTGCCAGCAGTTCTACAGGGAAGGAGACCCAGTACTTC. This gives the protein CASSSTGKETQYF.

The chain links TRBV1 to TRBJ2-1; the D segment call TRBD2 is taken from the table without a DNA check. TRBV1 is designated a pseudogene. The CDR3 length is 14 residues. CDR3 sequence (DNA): TGCACCAGCAGCCAGGGACTAGCGGGAGATGAGCAGTTCTTC. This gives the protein CTSSQGLAGDEQFF.

DNA of the CDR3: TGTGCCAGCAAAACGGGACTAGCAAGGACCGGGGAGCTGTTTTTT. Encoded protein: CASKTGLARTGELFF. V gene TRBV6-5 combines with J gene TRBJ2-2; 9 nucleotides line up with TRBD2. Germline loops: CDR1 MNHEY, CDR2 SVGAGI. V was clipped by 7 bases and J by 5 bases; unmatched bases: 8. The CDR3 spans 15 residues.

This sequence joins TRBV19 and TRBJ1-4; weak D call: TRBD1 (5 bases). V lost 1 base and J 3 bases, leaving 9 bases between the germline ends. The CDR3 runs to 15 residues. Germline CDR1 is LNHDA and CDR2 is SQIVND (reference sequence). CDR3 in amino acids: CASSIAGLSNEKLFF. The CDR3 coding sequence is TGTGCCAGTAGTATAGCGGGACTGTCTAATGAAAAACTGTTTTTT.

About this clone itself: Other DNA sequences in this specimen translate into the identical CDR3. The CDR3 DNA follows: TGTGCCAGCGGGAGCTACAATGAGCAGTTCTTC. Protein: CASGSYNEQFF. The V call is TRBV28, the J call TRBJ2-1, with D perhaps matching TRBD2 (5 bases). The CDR3 spans 11 residues. V shed 8 bases and J shed 3 bases, with 5 bases lying between them. Germline assignment: CDR1 MDHEN and CDR2 SYDVKM.

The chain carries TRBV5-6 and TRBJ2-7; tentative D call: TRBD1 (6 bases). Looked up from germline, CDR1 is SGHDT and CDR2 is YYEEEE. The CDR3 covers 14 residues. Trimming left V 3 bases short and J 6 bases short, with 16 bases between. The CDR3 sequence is CASSWTVVLGEQYF. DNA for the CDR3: TGTGCCAGCAGCTGGACAGTAGTCCTAGGCGAGCAGTACTTC.

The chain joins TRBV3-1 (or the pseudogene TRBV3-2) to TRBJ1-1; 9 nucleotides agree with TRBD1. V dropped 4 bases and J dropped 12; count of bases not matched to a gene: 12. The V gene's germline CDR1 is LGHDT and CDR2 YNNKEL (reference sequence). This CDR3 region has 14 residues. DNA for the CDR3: TGTGCCAGCAGCCTACTTGGACAGGGGTCAGAGTCTTTCTTT. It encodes CASSLLGQGSESFF.

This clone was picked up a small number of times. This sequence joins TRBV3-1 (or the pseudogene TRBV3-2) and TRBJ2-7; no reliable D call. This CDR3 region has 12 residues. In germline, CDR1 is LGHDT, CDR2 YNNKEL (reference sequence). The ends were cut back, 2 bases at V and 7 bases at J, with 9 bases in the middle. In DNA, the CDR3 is TGTGCCAGCAGCCAATCATCCCAAGAGCAGTACTTC. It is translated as CASSQSSQEQYF.

The CDR3 coding sequence is TGCGCCAGCAGCCAAGAGCGGGGGGTGGGCAAACTCCGGTACGAGCAGTACTTC. Translation: CASSQERGVGKLRYEQYF. V usage is TRBV4-1 and J usage is TRBJ2-7; 8 bases fit TRBD2. The V gene's germline CDR1 is MGHRA and CDR2 YSYEKL. J lost 4 bases, V lost 0 bases, and 14 bases had no gene match. The CDR3 has 18 amino acids.

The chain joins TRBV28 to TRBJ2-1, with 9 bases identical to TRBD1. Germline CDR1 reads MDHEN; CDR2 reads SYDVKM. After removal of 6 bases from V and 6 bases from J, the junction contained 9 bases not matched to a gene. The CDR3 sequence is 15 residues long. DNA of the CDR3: TGTGCCAGCAGATCCGGGACAGGGCCGGCCAATGAGCAGTTCTTC. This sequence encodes CASRSGTGPANEQFF.

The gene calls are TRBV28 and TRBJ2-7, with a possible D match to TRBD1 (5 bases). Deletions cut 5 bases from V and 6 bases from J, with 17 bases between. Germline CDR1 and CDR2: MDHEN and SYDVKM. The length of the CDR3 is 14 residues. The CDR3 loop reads CASSRDRGRGEQYF. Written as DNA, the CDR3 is TGTGCCAGCAGTCGCGACAGAGGTAGGGGCGAGCAGTACTTC. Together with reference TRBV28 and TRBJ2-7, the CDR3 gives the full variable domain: DVKVTQSSRYLVKRTGEKVFLECVQDMDHENMFWYRQDPGLGLRLIYFSYDVKMKEKGDIPEGYSVSREKKERFSLILESASTNQTSMYLCASSRDRGRGEQYFGPGTRLTVT.

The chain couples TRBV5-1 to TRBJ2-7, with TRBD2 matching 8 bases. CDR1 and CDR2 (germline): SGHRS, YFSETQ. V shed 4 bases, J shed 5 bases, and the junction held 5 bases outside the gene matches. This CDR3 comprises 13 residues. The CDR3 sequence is CASSLGLEDEQYF. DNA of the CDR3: TGCGCCAGCAGCCTGGGACTAGAAGACGAGCAGTACTTC.

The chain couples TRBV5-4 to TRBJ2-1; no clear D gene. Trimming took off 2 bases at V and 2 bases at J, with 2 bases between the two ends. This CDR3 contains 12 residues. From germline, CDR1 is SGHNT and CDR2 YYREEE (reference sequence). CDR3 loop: CASSFTYNEQFF. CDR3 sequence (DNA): TGTGCCAGCAGCTTCACCTACAATGAGCAGTTCTTC.

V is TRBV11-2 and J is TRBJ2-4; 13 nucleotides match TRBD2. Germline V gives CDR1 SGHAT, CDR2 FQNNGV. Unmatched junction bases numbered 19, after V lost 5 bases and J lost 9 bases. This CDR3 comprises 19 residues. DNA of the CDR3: TGTGCCAGCAGCCCTACCCGGCCAACTAGCGGGGGGGCCTATTCCATTCAGTACTTC. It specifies CASSPTRPTSGGAYSIQYF. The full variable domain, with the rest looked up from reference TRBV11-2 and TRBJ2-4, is EAGVAQSPRYKIIEKRQSVAFWCNPISGHATLYWYQQILGQGPKLLIQFQNNGVVDDSQLPKDRFSAERLKGVDSTLKIQPAKLEDSAVYLCASSPTRPTSGGAYSIQYFGAGTRLSVL.

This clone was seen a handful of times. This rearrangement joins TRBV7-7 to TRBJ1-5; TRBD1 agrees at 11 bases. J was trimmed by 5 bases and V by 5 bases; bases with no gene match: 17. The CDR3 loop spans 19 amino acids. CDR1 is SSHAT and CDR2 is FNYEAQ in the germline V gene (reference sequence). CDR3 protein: CASSNLPRPGQGGHQPQHF. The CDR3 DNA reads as TGTGCCAGCAGCAACCTGCCCCGACCGGGACAGGGGGGACATCAGCCCCAGCATTTT.

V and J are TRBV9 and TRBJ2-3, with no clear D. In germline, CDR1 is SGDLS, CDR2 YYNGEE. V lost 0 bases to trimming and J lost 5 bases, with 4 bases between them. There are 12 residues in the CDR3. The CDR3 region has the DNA TGTGCCAGCAGCGTAGATCGAGATACGCAGTATTTT. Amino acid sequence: CASSVDRDTQYF. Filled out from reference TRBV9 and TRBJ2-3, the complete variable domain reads DSGVTQTPKHLITATGQRVTLRCSPRSGDLSVYWYQQSLDQGLQFLIQYYNGEERAKGNILERFSAQQFPDLHSELNLSSLELGDSALYFCASSVDRDTQYFGPGTRLTVL.

CDR3 nucleotide sequence: TGTGCCAGCAGCCCCATTCAGGGATCACCCCTCCACTTT. It codes for CASSPIQGSPLHF. The J gene is TRBJ1-6, the V gene TRBV11-2; D is perhaps TRBD1 (5 bases). The CDR3 totals 13 residues. Trimming removed 5 bases at V and 10 bases at J, with 12 bases between. CDR1 is SGHAT and CDR2 is FQNNGV in the germline V gene.

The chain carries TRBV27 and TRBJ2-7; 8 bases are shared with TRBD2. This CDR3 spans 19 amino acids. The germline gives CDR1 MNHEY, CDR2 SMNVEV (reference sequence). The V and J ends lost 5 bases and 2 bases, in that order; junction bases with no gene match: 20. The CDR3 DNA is TGTGCCAGCAGTCCTTCCTCCCTTTTACTAGCGGATAACACCTACGAGCAGTACTTC. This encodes CASSPSSLLLADNTYEQYF.

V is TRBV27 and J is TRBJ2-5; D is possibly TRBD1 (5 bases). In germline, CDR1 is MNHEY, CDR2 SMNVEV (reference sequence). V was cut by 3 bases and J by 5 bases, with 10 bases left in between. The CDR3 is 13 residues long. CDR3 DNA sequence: TGTGCCAGCAGTTTGTCCAGGGTGGAGACCCAGTACTTC. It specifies CASSLSRVETQYF.

CDR3 loop: CASSLNSGIYNEQFF. Written as DNA, the CDR3 is TGTGCCAGCAGCTTAAATAGCGGAATATACAATGAGCAGTTCTTC. The V and J genes are TRBV7-2 and TRBJ2-1; the D gene is possibly TRBD2 (6 bases). Trimming cost V 2 bases and J 4 bases, with 12 bases left between them. From germline, CDR1 is SGHTA and CDR2 FQGNSA. The CDR3 is 15 amino acids.